Listed here are 18 T cell receptor beta chains from one sample, sequenced in a study of T cells after yellow fever vaccination (dated by TCRdb to the late 2010s). Explained via the paper, the treatment or condition label denotes: live attenuated yellow fever vaccine strain. Libraries were made using 5' RACE. Sequenced on an Illumina HiSeq 2500. The public reads were run again by TCRdb, first through fastp at Q25 and then through MiXCR, and only productive beta chains were kept. One record per CDR3 amino acid sequence lists the most common genes and DNA. In all, the sample holds approximately 350,000 distinct CDR3 sequences, and approximately 10% of those were seen once. In total, the top ten clones hold roughly 18% of the sample. The sequences come from PBMCs, collected on the day of the first yellow fever vaccination. These receptor sequences come from a man between 18 and 29 years old who received the YFV17D yellow fever vaccine.

CDR3 region: CSATPTGGASDTQYF. In DNA, the CDR3 is TGCAGTGCTACCCCGACAGGCGGGGCATCCGATACGCAGTATTTT. The rearrangement uses TRBV20-1 and TRBJ2-3; D may correspond to TRBD1 or TRBD2 (6 bases each). V was trimmed by 4 bases and J by 6 bases, leaving 20 bases between them. The germline V gene encodes CDR1 DFQATT and CDR2 SNEGSKA (reference sequence). The CDR3 loop spans 15 amino acids.

This clonotype showed up many times. The V and J genes are TRBV12-3 or TRBV12-4 and TRBJ1-4; a weak D match, TRBD1 (5 bases). V was pared by 5 bases and J by 1 base, with 8 bases between. The CDR3 is made up of 14 amino acids. The DNA for the CDR3 is TGTGCCAGCAGTGCTGACAGAACTAATGAAAAACTGTTTTTT. This encodes CASSADRTNEKLFF.

This clonotype was picked up many times. This chain connects TRBV11-1 to TRBJ2-7; D is perhaps TRBD2 (6 bases). With 8 bases removed from V and 3 bases from J, the gap between germline ends came to 14 bases. Germline V gene data show CDR1 as SGHAT and CDR2 as FQDESV (reference sequence). The CDR3 contains 13 residues. The CDR3 nucleotides read TGTGCCAGCGGATCCGGGACTTACTACGAGCAGTACGTC. Its protein product is CASGSGTYYEQYV.

This clonotype was seen ten or more times. This rearrangement joins TRBV30 to TRBJ1-1; D perhaps matches TRBD1 (5 bases). CDR1 GTSNPN and CDR2 SVGIG come from the germline V gene (reference sequence). This CDR3 comprises 13 residues. Deletions cut 1 base from V and 3 bases from J, with 9 bases between. CDR3 sequence: CAWSGEGYTEAFF. In DNA form, the CDR3 reads TGTGCCTGGAGTGGCGAGGGGTACACTGAAGCTTTCTTT.

The rearrangement joins TRBV18 to TRBJ2-7; maybe TRBD1 (5 bases). Looked up from germline, CDR1 is KGHSH and CDR2 is LQKENI. V was shortened by 4 bases and J by 4 bases, with 17 bases between the two germline ends. This CDR3 region has 15 residues. The CDR3 coding sequence is TGTGCCAGCTCACGGGGCGATGGCGGACCGTACGAGCAGTACGTC. Protein sequence: CASSRGDGGPYEQYV.

This clonotype came up a few times. The V gene is TRBV19, the J gene TRBJ2-2, with 7 bases lining up with TRBD2. CDR1 is LNHDA and CDR2 is SQIVND in the germline V gene (reference sequence). The J segment lost 1 base and the V segment lost 5 bases, leaving 4 bases of the junction unmatched. The CDR3 covers 15 residues. CDR3: CASSSVAGNTGELFF. Written as DNA, the CDR3 is TGTGCCAGTAGTTCGGTAGCGGGGAACACCGGGGAGCTGTTTTTT.

The chain employs TRBV6-5 and TRBJ2-3; 7 positions agree with TRBD2. Germline lookup yields CDR1 MNHEY and CDR2 SVGAGI. This CDR3 comprises 15 residues. V gave up 3 bases and J gave up 3 bases; unmatched junction bases: 6. The CDR3 DNA reads as TGTGCCAGCAGTTATGGTCTAGCGGTTACAGATACGCAGTATTTT. Protein: CASSYGLAVTDTQYF.

V usage is TRBV2 and J usage is TRBJ2-5; a possible D gene is TRBD1 (6 bases). The V and J ends lost 4 bases and 3 bases respectively, with 9 bases between them. The CDR3 spans 13 residues. Germline CDR1 reads SNHLY; CDR2 reads FYNNEI. Here the CDR3 DNA reads TGTGCCAGCAGTGCGGACAGAAAAGAGACCCAGTACTTC. This gives the protein CASSADRKETQYF.

V usage is TRBV27 and J usage is TRBJ1-5; D remains unclear. There are 13 residues in the CDR3. Trimming took 8 bases from V and 3 from J, leaving 11 bases between them. Looked up from germline, CDR1 is MNHEY and CDR2 is SMNVEV (reference sequence). The CDR3 sequence: CASGLWTNQPQHF. The CDR3 bases are TGTGCCAGCGGTCTATGGACCAATCAGCCCCAGCATTTT.

The table lists this clonotype with a few counts. This chain connects TRBV4-1 to TRBJ2-1; TRBD2 matches 8 bases. The germline V gene has CDR1 MGHRA and CDR2 YSYEKL. V trimming: 8 bases; J trimming: 6 bases; junction bases outside the gene matches: 9. The CDR3 consists of 14 residues. The CDR3 DNA is TGCGCCAGCTGGGGGGCCGGGACTAGCAATGAGCAGTTCTTC. Protein: CASWGAGTSNEQFF.

This clonotype was observed many times. The V call is TRBV5-1, the J call TRBJ1-1, with 8 bases identical to TRBD1. In germline, CDR1 is SGHRS, CDR2 YFSETQ. This CDR3 is built from 15 residues. V dropped 5 bases and J dropped 5; count of bases not matched to a gene: 11. DNA for the CDR3: TGCGCCAGCAGAAGGTTCAGGGGGCCTAATACTGAAGCTTTCTTT. Translated: CASRRFRGPNTEAFF.

The chain carries TRBV27 and TRBJ1-5, with 8 bases aligning to TRBD1. Looked up from germline, CDR1 is MNHEY and CDR2 is SMNVEV (reference sequence). The CDR3 has 15 residues. Trimming took 6 bases from V and 7 from J; bases not matched to a gene: 11. CDR3 in amino acids: CASREGTGDLQPQHF. CDR3 coding DNA: TGTGCCAGCAGGGAAGGGACAGGTGACCTACAGCCCCAGCATTTT.

There are a few counts of this clonotype. V gene TRBV29-1 combines with J gene TRBJ2-3; 8 bases are a match to TRBD2. J gave up 1 base and V 2 bases, and 5 bases lay outside the gene matches. This CDR3 is 15 amino acids long. CDR1 SQVTM and CDR2 ANQGSEA come from the germline V gene. The CDR3 here is CSVESARGGTDTQYF. DNA for the CDR3: TGCAGCGTTGAATCCGCGCGGGGGGGCACAGATACGCAGTATTTT.

The chain is built from TRBV7-9 and TRBJ1-4; no definite D call. CDR3 length equals 13 residues. Germline assignment: CDR1 SEHNR and CDR2 FQNEAQ (reference sequence). The V gene lost 3 bases and the J gene lost 1 base, with 3 bases spanning the gap. Here the CDR3 DNA reads TGTGCCAGCAGCTTTGTAACTAATGAAAAACTGTTTTTT. Its translation is CASSFVTNEKLFF.

The chain uses TRBV7-9 and TRBJ1-6; 8 nucleotides match TRBD1. V gave up 5 bases and J gave up 6 bases; unmatched junction bases: 6. Germline loops: CDR1 SEHNR, CDR2 FQNEAQ (reference sequence). The CDR3 consists of 15 residues. CDR3: CASSLLDRGNSPLHF. For the CDR3, the DNA is TGTGCCAGCAGCCTCCTTGACAGGGGTAATTCACCCCTCCACTTT. The complete variable domain, with remaining parts taken from reference TRBV7-9 and TRBJ1-6, reads DTGVSQNPRHKITKRGQNVTFRCDPISEHNRLYWYRQTLGQGPEFLTYFQNEAQLEKSRLLSDRFSAERPKGSFSTLEIQRTEQGDSAMYLCASSLLDRGNSPLHFGNGTRLTVT.

This clonotype came up a few times. The CDR3 DNA is TGTGCCAGCAGCTTGGAGACAGAGAGCTATAACCCATTACAAGACGTGGATCCGTACTTC. Encoded protein: CASSLETESYNPLQDVDPYF. The V and J genes are TRBV5-4 and TRBJ2-7; D possibly corresponds to TRBD1 (5 bases). The V end lost 0 bases, the J end lost 12 bases, and 37 bases lay between the germline ends. The germline V gene encodes CDR1 SGHNT and CDR2 YYREEE (reference sequence). The CDR3 is 20 residues long.

The chain employs TRBV5-1 and TRBJ2-1; D is possibly TRBD1 or TRBD2 (5 bases each). The V gene's germline CDR1 is SGHRS and CDR2 YFSETQ. V was shortened by 0 bases and J by 7 bases, with 14 bases between the two germline ends. CDR3 length: 15 residues. CDR3: CASSLDPGWGNEQFF. In DNA, the CDR3 is TGCGCCAGCAGCTTGGACCCGGGATGGGGGAATGAGCAGTTCTTC. Combining the CDR3 with reference TRBV5-1 and TRBJ2-1 gives the whole variable domain KAGVTQTPRYLIKTRGQQVTLSCSPISGHRSVSWYQQTPGQGLQFLFEYFSETQRNKGNFPGRFSGRQFSNSRSEMNVSTLELGDSALYLCASSLDPGWGNEQFFGPGTRLTVL.

The V and J genes are TRBV18 and TRBJ1-4, with unresolved D. There are 14 residues in the CDR3. V was trimmed by 8 bases and J by 0 bases, leaving 10 bases between them. CDR1 KGHSH and CDR2 LQKENI come from the germline V gene. The CDR3 is CASTRLATNEKLFF. CDR3 nucleotide sequence: TGTGCCAGCACGCGTCTGGCAACTAATGAAAAACTGTTTTTT. The full variable domain, with the rest looked up from reference TRBV18 and TRBJ1-4, is NAGVMQNPRHLVRRRGQEARLRCSPMKGHSHVYWYRQLPEEGLKFMVYLQKENIIDESGMPKERFSAEFPKEGPSILRIQQVVRGDSAAYFCASTRLATNEKLFFGSGTQLSVL.